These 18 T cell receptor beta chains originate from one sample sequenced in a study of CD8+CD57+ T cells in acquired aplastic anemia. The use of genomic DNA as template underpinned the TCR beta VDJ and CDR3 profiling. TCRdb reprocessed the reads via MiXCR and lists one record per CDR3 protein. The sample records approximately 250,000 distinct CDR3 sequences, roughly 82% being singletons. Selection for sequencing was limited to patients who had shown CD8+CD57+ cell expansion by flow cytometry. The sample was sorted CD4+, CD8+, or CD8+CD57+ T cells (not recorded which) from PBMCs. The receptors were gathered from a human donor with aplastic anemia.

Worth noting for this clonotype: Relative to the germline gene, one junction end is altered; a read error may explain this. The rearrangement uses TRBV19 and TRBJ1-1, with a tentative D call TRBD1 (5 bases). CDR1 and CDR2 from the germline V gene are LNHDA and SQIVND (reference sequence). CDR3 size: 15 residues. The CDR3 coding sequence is TGTGCCAGCAGCTTAGCCGGAGGGGCCTACAATGAAGATTTCTTT. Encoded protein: CASSLAGGAYNEDFF. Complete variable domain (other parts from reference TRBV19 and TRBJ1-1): DGGITQSPKYLFRKEGQNVTLSCEQNLNHDAMYWYRQDPGQGLRLIYYSQIVNDFQKGDIAEGYSVSREKKESFPLTVTSAQKNPTAFYLCASSLAGGAYNEDFFGQGTRLTVV.

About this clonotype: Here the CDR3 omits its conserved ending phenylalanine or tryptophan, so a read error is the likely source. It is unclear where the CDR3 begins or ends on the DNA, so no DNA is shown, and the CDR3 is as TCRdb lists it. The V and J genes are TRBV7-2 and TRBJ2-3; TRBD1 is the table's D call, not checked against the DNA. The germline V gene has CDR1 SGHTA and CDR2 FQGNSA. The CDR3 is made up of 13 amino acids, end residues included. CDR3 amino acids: CASSNGRGDQETH.

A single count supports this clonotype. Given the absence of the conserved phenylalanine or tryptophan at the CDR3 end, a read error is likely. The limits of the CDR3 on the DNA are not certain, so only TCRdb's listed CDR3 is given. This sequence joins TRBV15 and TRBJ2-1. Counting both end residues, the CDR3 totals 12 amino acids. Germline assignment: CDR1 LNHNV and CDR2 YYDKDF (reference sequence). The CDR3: CASSSAAREQSY.

In DNA form, the CDR3 reads TGTGCCAGCGGGGACGTGGCCGGAAAGACGCACGAGTTTTACGTC. Translating it yields CASGDVAGKTHEFYV. The chain joins TRBV2 to TRBJ2-7; either TRBD1 or TRBD2 may supply D (5 bases each). Per germline, CDR1 SNHLY and CDR2 FYNNEI. This CDR3 comprises 15 residues. The ends were cut back, 8 bases at V and 13 bases at J, with 30 bases in the middle.

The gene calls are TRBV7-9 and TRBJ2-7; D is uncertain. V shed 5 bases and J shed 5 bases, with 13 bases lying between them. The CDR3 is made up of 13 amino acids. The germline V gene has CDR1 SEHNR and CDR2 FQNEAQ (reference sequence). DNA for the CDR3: TGTGCCAGCAGCCCGCATGAGGCCGACGAGCAGTACTTC. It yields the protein CASSPHEADEQYF.

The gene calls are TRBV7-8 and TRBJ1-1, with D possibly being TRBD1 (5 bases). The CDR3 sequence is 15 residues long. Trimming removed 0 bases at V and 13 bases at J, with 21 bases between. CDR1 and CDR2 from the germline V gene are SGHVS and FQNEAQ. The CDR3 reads CASSLAVGIAQERFF. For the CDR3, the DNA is TGTGCCAGCAGCTTAGCGGTAGGGATAGCACAGGAACGTTTCTTT.

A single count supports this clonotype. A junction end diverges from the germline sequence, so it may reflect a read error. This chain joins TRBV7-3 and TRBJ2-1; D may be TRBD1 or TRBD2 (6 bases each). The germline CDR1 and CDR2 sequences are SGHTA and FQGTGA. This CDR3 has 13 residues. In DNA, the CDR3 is TGTGCCAGCTGTGAAGGGGGGATCGATGTGCAGCACTTC. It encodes CASCEGGIDVQHF.

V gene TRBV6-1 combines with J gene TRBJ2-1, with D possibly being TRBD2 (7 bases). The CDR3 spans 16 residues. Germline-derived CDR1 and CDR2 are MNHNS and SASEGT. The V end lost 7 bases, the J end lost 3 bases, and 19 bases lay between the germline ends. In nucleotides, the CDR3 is TGTGCCAGCAAGCAAGAGCGAGGGGGGGACTACAATGAGCAGTTCTTC. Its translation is CASKQERGGDYNEQFF.

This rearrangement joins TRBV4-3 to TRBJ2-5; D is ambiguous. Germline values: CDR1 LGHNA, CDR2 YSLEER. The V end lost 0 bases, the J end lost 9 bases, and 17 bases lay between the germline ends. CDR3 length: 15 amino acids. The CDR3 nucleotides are TGCGCCAGCAGCCAAGATGGATTAGGACGTCAGCCCCAGTACTTC. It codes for CASSQDGLGRQPQYF.

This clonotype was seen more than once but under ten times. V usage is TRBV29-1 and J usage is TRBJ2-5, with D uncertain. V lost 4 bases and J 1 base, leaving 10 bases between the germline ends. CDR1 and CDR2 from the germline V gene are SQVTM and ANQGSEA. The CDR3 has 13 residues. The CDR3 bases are TGCAGCGTTGTGGGCGGAACCCAAGAGACCCAGTACTTC. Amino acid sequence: CSVVGGTQETQYF.

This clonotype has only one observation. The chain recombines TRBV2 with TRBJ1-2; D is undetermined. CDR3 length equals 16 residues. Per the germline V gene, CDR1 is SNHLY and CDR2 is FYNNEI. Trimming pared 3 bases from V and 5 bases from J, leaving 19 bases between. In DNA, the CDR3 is TGTGCCAGCAGTGAGGAAGGGCTATATCGGCCGTATGGCTACACCTTC. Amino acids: CASSEEGLYRPYGYTF.

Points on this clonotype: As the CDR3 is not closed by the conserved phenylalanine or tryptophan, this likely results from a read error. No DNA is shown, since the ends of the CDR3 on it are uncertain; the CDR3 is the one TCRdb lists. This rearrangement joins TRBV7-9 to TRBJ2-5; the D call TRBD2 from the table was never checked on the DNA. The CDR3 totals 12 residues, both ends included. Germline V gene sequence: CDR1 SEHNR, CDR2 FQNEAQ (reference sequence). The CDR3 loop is CAGSGAREAYYL.

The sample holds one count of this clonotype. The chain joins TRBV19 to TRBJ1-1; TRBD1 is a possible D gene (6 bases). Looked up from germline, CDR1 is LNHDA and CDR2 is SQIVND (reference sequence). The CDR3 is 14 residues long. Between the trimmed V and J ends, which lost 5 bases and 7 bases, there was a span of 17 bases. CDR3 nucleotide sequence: TGTGCCAGTAGTCGTCGGGAGGGGGGAAGTGAAGCTTTCTTT. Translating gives CASSRREGGSEAFF.

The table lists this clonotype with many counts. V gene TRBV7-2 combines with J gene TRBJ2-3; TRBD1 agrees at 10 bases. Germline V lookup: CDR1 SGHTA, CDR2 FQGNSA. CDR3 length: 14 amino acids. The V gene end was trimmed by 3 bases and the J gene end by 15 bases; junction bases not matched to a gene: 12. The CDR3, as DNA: TGTGCCAGCAGCTTGACAGGGGGCCCCGACTATGGCTATTTT. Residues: CASSLTGGPDYGYF.

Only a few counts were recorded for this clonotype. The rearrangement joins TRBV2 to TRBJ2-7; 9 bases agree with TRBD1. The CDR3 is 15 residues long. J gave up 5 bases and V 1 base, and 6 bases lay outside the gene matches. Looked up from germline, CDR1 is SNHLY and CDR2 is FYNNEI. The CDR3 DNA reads TGTGCCAGCAGTGAAGAAGGGACAGGGTCTAACGAGCAGTACTTC. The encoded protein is CASSEEGTGSNEQYF. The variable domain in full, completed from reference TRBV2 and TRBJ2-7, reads EPEVTQTPSHQVTQMGQEVILRCVPISNHLYFYWYRQILGQKVEFLVSFYNNEISEKSEIFDDQFSVERPDGSNFTLKIRSTKLEDSAMYFCASSEEGTGSNEQYFGPGTRLTVT.

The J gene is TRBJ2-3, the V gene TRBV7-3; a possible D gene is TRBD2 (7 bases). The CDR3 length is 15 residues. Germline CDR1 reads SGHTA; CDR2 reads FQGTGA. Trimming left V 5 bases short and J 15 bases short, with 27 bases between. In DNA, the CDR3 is TGTGCCAGCAGCGGGGTAGGGGGGGCGACCACTGAAGCTTATTTT. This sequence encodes CASSGVGGATTEAYF.

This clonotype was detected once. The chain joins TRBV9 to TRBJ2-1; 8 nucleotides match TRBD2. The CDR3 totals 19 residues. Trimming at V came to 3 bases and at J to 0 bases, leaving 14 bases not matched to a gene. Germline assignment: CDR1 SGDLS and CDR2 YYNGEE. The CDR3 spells CASSGGRDSGVSSYNEQFF. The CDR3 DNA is TGTGCCAGCAGCGGAGGGAGGGATAGCGGGGTTAGCTCCTACAATGAGCAGTTCTTC.

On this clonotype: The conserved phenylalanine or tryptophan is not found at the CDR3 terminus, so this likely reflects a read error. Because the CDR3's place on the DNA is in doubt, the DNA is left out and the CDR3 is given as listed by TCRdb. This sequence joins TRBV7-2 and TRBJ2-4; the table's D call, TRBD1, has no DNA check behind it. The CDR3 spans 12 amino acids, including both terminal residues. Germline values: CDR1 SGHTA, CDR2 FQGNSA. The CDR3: CASSLTGGADYV.